This T cell receptor beta chain comes out of a study of T cell repertoires in cytomegalovirus infection. Overall study: Indications of both CMV infection and matching HLA type were provided by public TCR beta signatures.

The ends were cut back, 4 bases at V and 3 bases at J, with 16 bases in the middle. CDR1 and CDR2 from the germline V gene are DFQATT and SNEGSKA (reference sequence). This CDR3 is 14 amino acids long. General observations from the study: Accumulated public TCR beta family frequency recognized individuals carrying CMV together with the relevant HLA. The ex vivo response was dominated by HLA-C-restricted CMV-specific TCR beta clonotypes.

Each CDR3 protein gets one entry after TCRdb re-called the reads with MiXCR. Of roughly 760,000 distinct CDR3 sequences listed, approximately 34% are singletons. This clonotype was seen a few times. Its specificity is unknown. The V call is TRBV20-1, the J call TRBJ2-7; D gene ambiguous. The sample consisted of PBMCs. The origin of this receptor is a human donor in good health (CMV status not recorded). Some clones in this sample may be carry-over from other donors' samples. Here the CDR3 DNA reads TGCAGTGCTAAGGGTTCCGGTACTTACTACGAGCAGTACTTC. Amino acids: CSAKGSGTYYEQYF.